This TCR beta chain was captured by sequencing in a study of cytomegalovirus exposure and HLA in healthy donors. General study findings and limits: The classifier reportedly diagnosed cytomegalovirus status with high specificity and sensitivity.

The PCR was carried out with 60 Vbeta primers and 13 Jbeta primers. Produced via immunoSEQ multiplex PCR; TCRdb's table is partial and in-frame only. In the table there are 95,000 to 100,000 clones, 60% to 75% of which are singletons. Worth noting for this clone: Its antigen is unidentified.

The receptor was isolated from a man aged 50-60 years in good health and CMV-seronegative. The sample comprised PBMCs.

CDR3 protein: CASSDAANTEAFF. In DNA form, the CDR3 reads TGTGCCAGCAGCGATGCGGCGAACACTGAAGCTTTCTTT. This chain connects TRBV9 to TRBJ1-1; D gene ambiguous. V gave up 3 bases and J gave up 1 base, with 7 bases separating them. Germline V lookup: CDR1 SGDLS, CDR2 YYNGEE. This CDR3 spans 13 amino acids. The whole variable domain, filled in from reference TRBV9 and TRBJ1-1, reads DSGVTQTPKHLITATGQRVTLRCSPRSGDLSVYWYQQSLDQGLQFLIQYYNGEERAKGNILERFSAQQFPDLHSELNLSSLELGDSALYFCASSDAANTEAFFGQGTRLTVV.